What follows are 27 T cell receptor beta chains derived from one specimen sequenced in a study of radiotherapy plus CTLA-4 blockade in lung cancer. The method was immunoSEQ multiplex PCR; TCRdb's version includes in-frame clones alone and lacks a portion of them. This table holds about 77,000 clones, 70% to 85% found once. The source was peripheral blood, collected from a patient treated with radiotherapy plus ipilimumab. The receptor set was obtained from a human donor with non-small cell lung cancer whose response to radiotherapy plus ipilimumab could not be evaluated.

The V gene is TRBV10-3, the J gene TRBJ1-5; D gene uncertain. CDR3 length: 14 amino acids. Germline V gene sequence: CDR1 ENHRY, CDR2 SYGVKD. The V gene lost 6 bases and the J gene lost 1 base, with 10 bases spanning the gap. The CDR3: CAIRGGGSNQPQHF. CDR3 in DNA: TGTGCCATCAGGGGAGGAGGCAGCAATCAGCCCCAGCATTTT.

The chain is built from TRBV7-6 and TRBJ2-3; D may be TRBD2 (5 bases). In germline, CDR1 is SGHVS, CDR2 FNYEAQ. The CDR3 sequence is 14 residues long. V lost 3 bases, J lost 1 base, and 8 bases lay in between. The CDR3 bases are TGTGCCAGCAGCTTGGCGGAGGGCACAGATACGCAGTATTTT. Translated: CASSLAEGTDTQYF.

The sample holds many counts of this clone. The same CDR3 also results from other DNA sequences found in this sample. This chain links TRBV7-9 with TRBJ2-5; 8 bases are a match to TRBD1. The CDR3 length is 14 residues. Germline CDR1 reads SEHNR; CDR2 reads FQNEAQ (reference sequence). V shed 3 bases and J 4 bases; nucleotides not matched to a gene: 4. The CDR3 region is CASSFGTGGETQYF. CDR3 sequence (DNA): TGTGCCAGCAGCTTCGGGACAGGAGGAGAGACCCAGTACTTC.

This rearrangement joins TRBV7-2 to TRBJ2-1; 9 bases agree with TRBD2. Losses at the gene ends were 2 bases for V and 7 bases for J; bases not matched to a gene: 12. Germline V gives CDR1 SGHTA, CDR2 FQGNSA. The CDR3 is made up of 17 amino acids. The CDR3 DNA sequence: TGTGCCAGCAGCTTAAAGCGGGGGGCCCCCTCCTCAAATGAGCAGTTCTTC. The encoded protein is CASSLKRGAPSSNEQFF.

This sequence joins TRBV20-1 and TRBJ1-1; D remains ambiguous. With 0 bases removed from V and 8 bases from J, the gap between germline ends came to 7 bases. Germline CDR1 is DFQATT and CDR2 is SNEGSKA (reference sequence). The CDR3 extends over 11 amino acids. In nucleotides, the CDR3 is TGCAGTGCTAGAGATCTCGGGGAAGCTTTCTTT. Its protein is CSARDLGEAFF.

This rearrangement joins TRBV19 to TRBJ2-6, with 7 positions matching TRBD1. The CDR3 has 17 amino acids. The germline V gene encodes CDR1 LNHDA and CDR2 SQIVND (reference sequence). After removal of 7 bases from V and 0 bases from J, the junction contained 9 bases not matched to a gene. The CDR3 DNA reads TGTGCCAGTAAGACAGGGCCCGTTATCTCTGGGGCCAACGTCCTGACTTTC. This translates into CASKTGPVISGANVLTF.

The chain links TRBV7-8 to TRBJ2-5; 7 positions match TRBD1. The CDR3 is made up of 13 amino acids. The ends lost 5 bases at V and 2 bases at J; junction bases unmatched: 2. CDR1 SGHVS and CDR2 FQNEAQ come from the germline V gene. The CDR3 here is CASSPQGQETQYF. The CDR3 DNA follows: TGTGCCAGCAGCCCACAGGGGCAAGAGACCCAGTACTTC. The full variable domain, its missing parts supplied by reference TRBV7-8 and TRBJ2-5, is GAGVSQSPRYKVAKRGQDVALRCDPISGHVSLFWYQQALGQGPEFLTYFQNEAQLDKSGLPSDRFFAERPEGSVSTLKIQRTQQEDSAVYLCASSPQGQETQYFGPGTRLLVL.

This clone was counted only a few times. The chain recombines TRBV29-1 with TRBJ2-5; the D gene is possibly TRBD1 (5 bases). The CDR3 has 12 amino acids. Germline V gives CDR1 SQVTM, CDR2 ANQGSEA. The V and J ends lost 5 bases and 5 bases respectively, with 12 bases between them. CDR3 bases: TGCAGCGTTATGACAGTAGGGGAGACCCAGTACTTC. This codes for CSVMTVGETQYF.

This clone was picked up one time. The J gene is TRBJ2-7, the V gene TRBV7-8; weak D call: TRBD1 (7 bases). Per the germline V gene, CDR1 is SGHVS and CDR2 is FQNEAQ. This CDR3 spans 14 amino acids. Trimming left V 0 bases short and J 6 bases short, with 12 bases between. CDR3 in amino acids: CASSLARGVGEQYF. The CDR3 nucleotides are TGTGCCAGCAGCTTAGCCAGGGGGGTCGGCGAGCAGTACTTC.

The V call is TRBV5-1, the J call TRBJ2-5; TRBD1 agrees at 8 bases. With 4 bases clipped from V and 4 bases from J, the junction kept 9 bases outside the gene matches. The CDR3 sequence is 15 residues long. Germline-derived CDR1 and CDR2 are SGHRS and YFSETQ. CDR3: CASSIVTGGRETQYF. CDR3 coding DNA: TGCGCCAGCAGCATCGTAACAGGGGGTAGAGAGACCCAGTACTTC. The full variable domain, completed using reference TRBV5-1 and TRBJ2-5, is KAGVTQTPRYLIKTRGQQVTLSCSPISGHRSVSWYQQTPGQGLQFLFEYFSETQRNKGNFPGRFSGRQFSNSRSEMNVSTLELGDSALYLCASSIVTGGRETQYFGPGTRLLVL.

Here the CDR3 reads CASSAGGLRANEQFF. DNA for the CDR3: TGTGCCAGCAGCGCGGGGGGGCTACGGGCCAATGAGCAGTTCTTC. V gene TRBV9 combines with J gene TRBJ2-1; 8 positions agree with TRBD2. Germline-derived CDR1 and CDR2 are SGDLS and YYNGEE. CDR3 length: 15 residues. V shed 3 bases and J 6 bases; nucleotides not matched to a gene: 8.

The genes are TRBV28 and TRBJ1-1; 11 nucleotides align to TRBD1. CDR1 is MDHEN and CDR2 is SYDVKM in the germline V gene. This CDR3 is built from 17 residues. V trimming: 4 bases; J trimming: 7 bases; junction bases outside the gene matches: 14. The CDR3 sequence: CASSSPGTGGEGIEAFF. For the CDR3, the DNA is TGTGCCAGCAGTTCCCCCGGGACAGGGGGAGAGGGCATTGAAGCTTTCTTT.

The chain carries TRBV4-1 and TRBJ1-1; no reliable D call. CDR1 and CDR2 (germline): MGHRA, YSYEKL. This CDR3 is 14 amino acids long. V lost 1 base and J 6 bases, leaving 12 bases between the germline ends. The CDR3 is CASSQGYQVPEAFF. CDR3 nucleotide sequence: TGCGCCAGCAGCCAAGGATACCAGGTTCCTGAAGCTTTCTTT.

This chain joins TRBV7-2 and TRBJ2-5; the match to TRBD1 covers 7 bases. This CDR3 contains 15 residues. J was trimmed by 3 bases and V by 0 bases; bases with no gene match: 4. Looked up from germline, CDR1 is SGHTA and CDR2 is FQGNSA. CDR3 amino acids: CASSLAAGTEETQYF. DNA of the CDR3: TGTGCCAGCAGCTTAGCAGCCGGGACAGAAGAGACCCAGTACTTC.

This clone has more than one count but fewer than ten. The V and J genes are TRBV11-3 and TRBJ2-3; TRBD2 matches 7 bases. CDR3 size: 16 residues. V lost 0 bases to trimming and J lost 2 bases; unmatched junction nucleotides: 5. The V gene's germline CDR1 is SGHNT and CDR2 YENEEA. The CDR3 nucleotides read TGTGCCAGCAGCTTAGAAGGCCGGGAGGCCACAGATACGCAGTATTTT. This codes for CASSLEGREATDTQYF.

The V call is TRBV25-1, the J call TRBJ1-2; tentative D call: TRBD1 (5 bases). The CDR3 consists of 16 residues. Germline V gene lookup returns CDR1 MGHDK and CDR2 SYGVNS. The V end lost 3 bases, the J end lost 4 bases, and 18 bases lay between the germline ends. The CDR3 coding sequence is TGTGCCAGCAGTGATCGATGGGGCAGCTACAGCTATGGCTACACCTTC. Protein sequence: CASSDRWGSYSYGYTF.

V gene TRBV18 combines with J gene TRBJ2-1; D possibly corresponds to TRBD2 (6 bases). Trimming shortened V by 6 bases and J by 4 bases, and 10 bases separated the two germline ends. Germline CDR1 reads KGHSH; CDR2 reads LQKENI. The CDR3 totals 13 residues. CDR3 in amino acids: CASSLGTYNEQFF. CDR3 DNA sequence: TGTGCCAGCTCGCTAGGGACTTACAATGAGCAGTTCTTC. Using reference TRBV18 and TRBJ2-1 for the parts outside the CDR3, the full variable domain is NAGVMQNPRHLVRRRGQEARLRCSPMKGHSHVYWYRQLPEEGLKFMVYLQKENIIDESGMPKERFSAEFPKEGPSILRIQQVVRGDSAAYFCASSLGTYNEQFFGPGTRLTVL.

This clone came up a few times. The genes are TRBV6-5 and TRBJ2-4; 9 nucleotides agree with TRBD1. V lost 4 bases to trimming and J lost 8 bases; unmatched junction nucleotides: 6. Germline V gives CDR1 MNHEY, CDR2 SVGAGI. This CDR3 is built from 14 residues. CDR3 loop: CASSWDRDMYIQYF. CDR3 DNA: TGTGCCAGCAGTTGGGACAGGGACATGTACATTCAGTACTTC.

The chain is built from TRBV14 and TRBJ2-1; 10 positions agree with TRBD2. Trimming at V came to 4 bases and at J to 4 bases, leaving 1 base not matched to a gene. Germline V CDR1 and CDR2: SGHDN, FVKESK. The CDR3 is 14 amino acids. CDR3 coding DNA: TGTGCCAGCAGCCTACTAGCGGGGTACAATGAGCAGTTCTTC. Residues: CASSLLAGYNEQFF.

V and J are TRBV7-9 and TRBJ2-7; 12 positions agree with TRBD2. Germline CDR1 is SEHNR and CDR2 is FQNEAQ (reference sequence). The V gene end was trimmed by 4 bases and the J gene end by 3 bases; junction bases not matched to a gene: 7. This CDR3 spans 16 amino acids. In DNA, the CDR3 is TGTGCCAGCAGCTCGGCGACTAGCGGGAGCAACTACGAGCAGTACTTC. Translated: CASSSATSGSNYEQYF.

The chain recombines TRBV11-1 with TRBJ2-1; 7 nucleotides agree with TRBD2. CDR1 is SGHAT, CDR2 FQDESV, per germline (reference sequence). With 6 bases clipped from V and 5 bases from J, the junction kept 4 bases outside the gene matches. The CDR3 runs to 13 residues. CDR3 amino acids: CASSLGRHNEQFF. The CDR3 DNA follows: TGTGCCAGCAGTCTCGGGAGGCACAATGAGCAGTTCTTC.

J is TRBJ2-5 and V is TRBV27, with a possible D match to TRBD2 (5 bases). The J call is in doubt because the DNA end fits TRBJ2-7 better. CDR1 and CDR2 from the germline V gene are MNHEY and SMNVEV (reference sequence). CDR3 size: 13 residues. As DNA, the CDR3 is TGTGCCAGCAGTTTCGGGAAATCCTACGAGCAGTACTTC. This sequence encodes CASSFGKSYEQYF.

This chain connects TRBV10-3 to TRBJ2-1; 7 bases agree with TRBD2. J gave up 8 bases and V 8 bases, and 15 bases lay outside the gene matches. Germline V gene data show CDR1 as ENHRY and CDR2 as SYGVKD. The CDR3 consists of 15 residues. Here the CDR3 reads CAIQGRGDSIDEQFF. CDR3 coding DNA: TGTGCCATCCAAGGTCGGGGGGATTCCATCGATGAGCAGTTCTTC.

This clone was observed a few times. The rearrangement joins TRBV5-1 to TRBJ2-7; no firm D call. The CDR3 length is 16 residues. V was clipped by 6 bases and J by 5 bases, with 24 bases between them. Germline V gene data show CDR1 as SGHRS and CDR2 as YFSETQ. CDR3 bases: TGCGCCAGCACCCTAATTGTAGGCGGTCCTTTCGACGAGCAGTACTTC. It yields the protein CASTLIVGGPFDEQYF.

The chain joins TRBV27 to TRBJ2-6, with D possibly matching TRBD2 (6 bases). Trimming removed 8 bases from V and 2 bases from J, with 13 bases in between. CDR3 length equals 15 residues. Germline values: CDR1 MNHEY, CDR2 SMNVEV (reference sequence). The CDR3 here is CASYAWGAGANVLTF. The CDR3 DNA sequence: TGTGCCAGCTACGCGTGGGGGGCTGGGGCCAACGTCCTGACTTTC.

This clone was seen more than once but under ten times. The chain carries TRBV9 and TRBJ2-3; no reliable D call. CDR3 length: 14 residues. Trimming cost V 0 bases and J 0 bases, with 5 bases left between them. The germline gives CDR1 SGDLS, CDR2 YYNGEE. The CDR3, as DNA: TGTGCCAGCAGCGTAGGACTTAGCACAGATACGCAGTATTTT. Translated: CASSVGLSTDTQYF.

The rearrangement uses TRBV6-5 and TRBJ1-4; 11 nucleotides align to TRBD1. This CDR3 spans 15 amino acids. Germline CDR1 MNHEY, CDR2 SVGAGI. The trim removed 6 bases at V and 8 bases at J, leaving 8 bases unmatched. The CDR3 protein is CASRPSGTGGEKLFF. The DNA for the CDR3 is TGTGCCAGCAGGCCATCGGGGACAGGGGGAGAAAAACTGTTTTTT.